Following are 25 T cell receptor beta chains from one sample sequenced in a study of T cell repertoires in ileal Crohn's disease. Generated by immunoSEQ multiplex PCR, the TCRdb table keeps only in-frame clones and is missing some. The sample includes thousands of clones, roughly three quarters seen only once; the top ten take around 16%. Sequencing input: ileal tissue. These receptors all come from an adult with Crohn's disease.

With regard to this clone: The junction shows a germline mismatch at one end, possibly a read error. The CDR3, as DNA: TGCGCCATCAGTGGGCCTAGCGGTCGCACAGATACGCAGTATTTT. Translated: CAISGPSGRTDTQYF. The chain couples TRBV10-2 to TRBJ2-3, with 7 bases fitting TRBD2. Germline assignment: CDR1 WSHSY and CDR2 SAAADI. The CDR3 loop spans 15 amino acids.

The CDR3 region has the DNA TGTGCCTGGAGTGTAGCTTCAGGGGCAGATACGCAGTATTTT. Translation gives CAWSVASGADTQYF. The chain couples TRBV30 to TRBJ2-3, with D possibly matching TRBD1 (6 bases). Germline V gives CDR1 GTSNPN, CDR2 SVGIG (reference sequence). The ends were cut back, 0 bases at V and 4 bases at J, with 11 bases in the middle. The CDR3 is made up of 14 amino acids.

This clone was recorded a few times. The V and J genes are TRBV28 and TRBJ1-2; D is perhaps TRBD1 (6 bases). V lost 5 bases and J lost 9, with 16 bases in between. The CDR3 spans 13 residues. Germline V lookup: CDR1 MDHEN, CDR2 SYDVKM. The CDR3 here is CASSHHRVESYTF. The CDR3 DNA reads as TGTGCCAGCAGTCACCACAGGGTGGAGAGCTACACCTTC.

This chain's CDR3 is CASSLVASGGALQETQYF. CDR3 DNA: TGTGCCAGCAGCTTAGTGGCTAGCGGGGGGGCACTACAAGAGACCCAGTACTTC. The chain couples TRBV7-2 to TRBJ2-5, with 12 bases identical to TRBD2. The germline CDR1 and CDR2 sequences are SGHTA and FQGNSA. The CDR3 is made up of 18 amino acids. V lost 1 base to trimming and J lost 2 bases; unmatched junction nucleotides: 8.

The V gene is TRBV4-2, the J gene TRBJ1-3; D not resolved. There are 16 residues in the CDR3. From germline, CDR1 is LGHNA and CDR2 YNFKEQ. Trimming stripped 1 base from V and 4 bases from J, with 14 bases between. CDR3 sequence (DNA): TGTGCCAGCAGCCAAGTCTCTCCCGGTCCGGGAAACACCATATATTTT. Translating it yields CASSQVSPGPGNTIYF.

The rearrangement uses TRBV5-6 and TRBJ2-1, with TRBD1 matching over 7 bases. This CDR3 comprises 15 residues. The germline CDR1 and CDR2 sequences are SGHDT and YYEEEE. V shed 4 bases, J shed 4 bases, and the junction held 8 bases outside the gene matches. CDR3: CASSPGDSKYNEQFF. Here the CDR3 DNA reads TGTGCCAGCAGCCCTGGGGACAGCAAATACAATGAGCAGTTCTTC.

CDR3 in DNA: TGTGCCAGCAGCCGAACCGGGACAGGGGCCTCACCCCTCCACTTT. Amino acids: CASSRTGTGASPLHF. J is TRBJ1-6 and V is TRBV7-9; 10 positions match TRBD1. Germline loops: CDR1 SEHNR, CDR2 FQNEAQ (reference sequence). This CDR3 has 15 amino acids. Trimming removed 5 bases from V and 10 bases from J; junction bases left unmatched: 8.

V usage is TRBV7-2 and J usage is TRBJ2-1; no definite D call. The germline gives CDR1 SGHTA, CDR2 FQGNSA. V was clipped by 1 base and J by 0 bases, with 7 bases between them. CDR3 length: 15 residues. CDR3 in amino acids: CASSLGPSSYNEQFF. The DNA for the CDR3 is TGTGCCAGCAGCTTAGGCCCCAGCTCCTACAATGAGCAGTTCTTC.

This clone is termed large. This specimen includes other DNA sequences encoding the same CDR3. V gene TRBV5-1 combines with J gene TRBJ2-3; perhaps TRBD1 as D (6 bases). The CDR3 runs 15 residues. The ends were cut back, 0 bases at V and 3 bases at J, with 11 bases in the middle. Germline-derived CDR1 and CDR2 are SGHRS and YFSETQ. In nucleotides, the CDR3 is TGCGCCAGCAGCTTGGAGGGACAAGGAACAGATACGCAGTATTTT. Encoded protein: CASSLEGQGTDTQYF.

This chain connects TRBV4-3 to TRBJ2-2; D perhaps matches TRBD2 (6 bases). Trimming cost V 3 bases and J 5 bases, with 10 bases left between them. The germline CDR1 and CDR2 sequences are LGHNA and YSLEER. The CDR3 spans 14 residues. CDR3 DNA: TGCGCCAGCAGCCAGGTGGGGGGAACCGGGGAGCTGTTTTTT. Translating it yields CASSQVGGTGELFF.

The genes are TRBV5-6 and TRBJ1-3; D remains unclear. This CDR3 is built from 14 residues. Germline V gives CDR1 SGHDT, CDR2 YYEEEE. With 4 bases removed from V and 4 bases from J, the gap between germline ends came to 12 bases. The CDR3 sequence is CASSVGKSGNTIYF. CDR3 DNA sequence: TGTGCCAGCAGCGTCGGGAAGTCCGGAAACACCATATATTTT.

The chain carries TRBV18 and TRBJ2-7; TRBD1 agrees at 7 bases. Germline CDR1 is KGHSH and CDR2 is LQKENI. The CDR3 sequence is 15 residues long. Trimming took 1 base from V and 3 from J; bases not matched to a gene: 6. The CDR3 coding sequence is TGTGCCAGCTCACCACAAGGGGGCAAAGGCTACGAGCAGTACTTC. This translates into CASSPQGGKGYEQYF.

The rearrangement links TRBV2 to TRBJ1-1; D call uncertain. Trimming removed 7 bases at V and 0 bases at J, with 9 bases between. The CDR3 has 13 residues. Germline CDR1 is SNHLY and CDR2 is FYNNEI. The CDR3 DNA reads TGTGCCAGCACAAAAGAGGTGAACACTGAAGCTTTCTTT. Translation gives CASTKEVNTEAFF.

The chain recombines TRBV5-4 with TRBJ1-2; weak D call: TRBD1 (5 bases). Germline CDR1 and CDR2: SGHNT and YYREEE (reference sequence). The CDR3 sequence is 13 residues long. V lost 2 bases, J lost 7 bases, and 12 bases lay in between. The CDR3 is CASSFGGWGGYTF. CDR3 nucleotides: TGTGCCAGCAGCTTCGGGGGGTGGGGTGGCTACACCTTC. The whole variable domain, filled in from reference TRBV5-4 and TRBJ1-2, reads ETGVTQSPTHLIKTRGQQVTLRCSSQSGHNTVSWYQQALGQGPQFIFQYYREEENGRGNFPPRFSGLQFPNYSSELNVNALELDDSALYLCASSFGGWGGYTFGSGTRLTVV.

The chain links TRBV7-3 to TRBJ2-7; possible D gene TRBD1, 5 bases. This CDR3 has 15 residues. The V and J ends lost 5 bases and 0 bases respectively, with 14 bases between them. Germline CDR1 SGHTA, CDR2 FQGTGA. CDR3 nucleotide sequence: TGTGCCAGCAGCCCTGGGGCAGGGTTCTCCTACGAGCAGTACTTC. It codes for CASSPGAGFSYEQYF.

About this clone itself: At one of its ends the junction is not consistent with the germline gene, which may arise from a read error. Other DNA sequences in this sample translate to the same CDR3. The chain is built from TRBV27 and TRBJ1-2; 9 bases align to TRBD1. The germline V gene has CDR1 MNHEY and CDR2 SMNVEV (reference sequence). CDR3 size: 19 residues. Here the CDR3 reads CASSSRHEVPGQGNYGYTF. CDR3 in DNA: TGTGCCAGCAGTTCGCGCCACGAGGTCCCGGGACAGGGAAACTACGGCTACACCTTC.

This clone has more than one count but fewer than ten. The rearrangement uses TRBV7-3 and TRBJ2-3, with TRBD1 identical over 7 bases. Germline lookup yields CDR1 SGHTA and CDR2 FQGTGA. The CDR3 is 15 residues long. V was pared by 6 bases and J by 2 bases, with 8 bases of the junction left unmatched. CDR3: CASRVRDSFTDTQYF. The CDR3 region has the DNA TGTGCCAGCAGGGTTCGGGACAGCTTCACAGATACGCAGTATTTT.

The rearrangement uses TRBV27 and TRBJ1-1; 8 bases are a match to TRBD1. This CDR3 contains 14 residues. CDR1 and CDR2 from the germline V gene are MNHEY and SMNVEV (reference sequence). After removal of 2 bases from V and 5 bases from J, the junction contained 4 bases not matched to a gene. CDR3 bases: TGTGCCAGCAGTTTAGACAGGGGTGTGACTGAAGCTTTCTTT. Translation: CASSLDRGVTEAFF.

The V gene is TRBV9, the J gene TRBJ2-3, with no clear D. V was shortened by 0 bases and J by 0 bases, with 5 bases between the two germline ends. The CDR3 is made up of 14 amino acids. Germline V gene data show CDR1 as SGDLS and CDR2 as YYNGEE. The CDR3 sequence: CASSVAPSTDTQYF. In nucleotides, the CDR3 is TGTGCCAGCAGCGTAGCCCCAAGCACAGATACGCAGTATTTT.

V usage is TRBV19 and J usage is TRBJ2-2, with D maybe TRBD1 (5 bases). Germline CDR1 reads LNHDA; CDR2 reads SQIVND (reference sequence). The CDR3 is made up of 16 amino acids. V was shortened by 7 bases and J by 1 base, with 16 bases between the two germline ends. CDR3 loop: CASTGGSDRNTGELFF. As DNA, the CDR3 is TGTGCCAGTACTGGTGGGTCCGACAGGAACACCGGGGAGCTGTTTTTT.

This clone has a single count. The chain links TRBV9 to TRBJ1-4; TRBD1 aligns across 7 bases. CDR3 size: 15 residues. CDR1 and CDR2 from the germline V gene are SGDLS and YYNGEE. Unmatched junction bases numbered 2, after V lost 0 bases and J lost 3 bases. The CDR3 sequence is CASSVDGTANEKLFF. CDR3 bases: TGTGCCAGCAGCGTAGATGGGACAGCTAATGAAAAACTGTTTTTT.

The chain is built from TRBV4-3 and TRBJ1-2; D remains unclear. The CDR3 extends over 18 amino acids. CDR1 is LGHNA and CDR2 is YSLEER in the germline V gene. V was pared by 0 bases and J by 4 bases, with 21 bases between. CDR3 bases: TGCGCCAGCAGCCAAGACACGAGCGGCCAGCGAGGTAGCTATGGCTACACCTTC. This encodes CASSQDTSGQRGSYGYTF.

The gene calls are TRBV29-1 and TRBJ2-2; TRBD2 might be the D (7 bases). Germline V lookup: CDR1 SQVTM, CDR2 ANQGSEA. The CDR3 is 13 amino acids. V lost 5 bases and J 4 bases, leaving 11 bases between the germline ends. CDR3 residues: CSVYREGTGELFF. The CDR3 DNA sequence: TGCAGCGTTTACAGGGAGGGCACCGGGGAGCTGTTTTTT.

The rearrangement uses TRBV27 and TRBJ2-3; D perhaps matches TRBD1 (6 bases). V was trimmed by 4 bases and J by 5 bases, leaving 19 bases between them. The CDR3 runs 16 residues. Germline CDR1 reads MNHEY; CDR2 reads SMNVEV (reference sequence). CDR3 sequence reads: CASSSRDTGGVDTQYF. CDR3 nucleotides: TGTGCCAGCAGTTCCCGGGACACCGGCGGTGTAGATACGCAGTATTTT.

This chain uses TRBV2 with TRBJ2-7; D not certain. Trimming took off 2 bases at V and 3 bases at J, with 8 bases between the two ends. CDR3 length: 13 amino acids. CDR1 and CDR2 from the germline V gene are SNHLY and FYNNEI. CDR3 residues: CASSETPGYEQYF. In nucleotides, the CDR3 is TGTGCCAGCAGTGAAACTCCGGGCTACGAGCAGTACTTC.